Described below is a single T cell receptor (beta chain) sequence and its context. Germline lookup yields CDR1 MNHEY and CDR2 SMNVEV (reference sequence). V was shortened by 0 bases and J by 5 bases, with 11 bases between the two germline ends. CDR3 length: 15 amino acids. A single record per CDR3 protein comes from TCRdb applying MiXCR to the 5' RACE reads. The sample shows fewer than 450,000 distinct CDR3 sequences, roughly 10% of them seen only once. This specimen belongs to a study of T cells after yellow fever vaccination. The starting material was PBMCs, obtained on the day of the first yellow fever vaccination. The clonotype comes from a man between 18 and 29 years old who received the YFV17D yellow fever vaccine. This chain links TRBV27 with TRBJ1-5; D may be TRBD1 (5 bases). CDR3 in amino acids: CASSLSSGLDQPQHF. CDR3 nucleotide sequence: TGTGCCAGCAGTTTATCTTCAGGGTTGGATCAGCCCCAGCATTTT.